Below, 24 T cell receptor beta chains from the same sample are listed, as sequenced in a study of shared clonotypes between healthy human individuals. Naive CD8 cells, CD45RO-negative and positively selected for CCR7, excluded terminally differentiated effector memory CD45RA+ cells. Here immunoSEQ multiplex PCR was the method, and the copy in TCRdb shows in-frame clones only, minus some. The table shows around 1.9 million clones, with about 93% occurring only once. Sequenced input: naive CD8+ T cells from PBMCs. These receptors all stem from a man aged 18 to 30 in good health. Some clones in this sample may be carry-over from other donors' samples.

This sequence joins TRBV29-1 and TRBJ1-1; D not certain. Germline values: CDR1 SQVTM, CDR2 ANQGSEA. The length of the CDR3 is 10 residues. Trimming shortened V by 5 bases and J by 3 bases, and 4 bases separated the two germline ends. CDR3 sequence reads: CSVLDTEAFF. The CDR3 DNA follows: TGCAGCGTTTTGGACACTGAAGCTTTCTTT.

The CDR3 region has the DNA TGTGCCAGCAGCGCCCCATTCGGCGTGACTAGCGGGATCACCGGGGAGCTGTTTTTT. It yields the protein CASSAPFGVTSGITGELFF. This chain links TRBV9 with TRBJ2-2; TRBD2 aligns across 11 bases. This CDR3 is 19 amino acids long. With 3 bases clipped from V and 4 bases from J, the junction kept 14 bases outside the gene matches. Per the germline V gene, CDR1 is SGDLS and CDR2 is YYNGEE.

The rearrangement uses TRBV7-9 and TRBJ2-5; possible D gene TRBD1, 5 bases. The germline V gene has CDR1 SEHNR and CDR2 FQNEAQ (reference sequence). Trimming took 7 bases from V and 2 from J, leaving 8 bases between them. This CDR3 has 12 residues. The CDR3 is CASTRQQETQYF. The CDR3 nucleotides read TGTGCCAGCACCAGACAGCAAGAGACCCAGTACTTC.

The V gene is TRBV5-6, the J gene TRBJ2-3; unclear D gene. Germline lookup yields CDR1 SGHDT and CDR2 YYEEEE. Trimming shortened V by 6 bases and J by 5 bases, and 19 bases separated the two germline ends. This CDR3 contains 15 residues. The CDR3 loop reads CASTTLPIPEDTQYF. CDR3 in DNA: TGTGCCAGCACGACCCTACCCATACCGGAAGATACGCAGTATTTT.

This chain links TRBV27 with TRBJ1-3; unclear D gene. CDR1 and CDR2 from the germline V gene are MNHEY and SMNVEV (reference sequence). V was shortened by 0 bases and J by 3 bases, with 18 bases between the two germline ends. CDR3 length equals 18 residues. Written as DNA, the CDR3 is TGTGCCAGCAGTTTATCGATTCCTGGAGGATCCTTTGGAAACACCATATATTTT. It specifies CASSLSIPGGSFGNTIYF.

The chain uses TRBV7-9 and TRBJ1-2; 9 bases align to TRBD1. There are 14 residues in the CDR3. Germline CDR1 SEHNR, CDR2 FQNEAQ (reference sequence). Germline trimming cut 5 bases from V and 7 bases from J; bases unmatched to any gene: 8. In nucleotides, the CDR3 is TGTGCCAGCAGCGCGGGACAGGGTTGGGTTGGCTACACCTTC. Translation gives CASSAGQGWVGYTF.

The chain combines TRBV5-1 with TRBJ2-1; 7 positions agree with TRBD2. Germline CDR1 and CDR2: SGHRS and YFSETQ. J was trimmed by 1 base and V by 5 bases; bases with no gene match: 6. The CDR3 loop spans 15 amino acids. The CDR3 protein is CASRVGRGSYNEQFF. CDR3 DNA sequence: TGCGCCAGCAGGGTGGGGAGGGGATCCTACAATGAGCAGTTCTTC.

V and J are TRBV28 and TRBJ1-4; 8 bases are a match to TRBD1. The ends lost 2 bases at V and 6 bases at J; junction bases unmatched: 8. The germline V gene encodes CDR1 MDHEN and CDR2 SYDVKM. The CDR3 sequence is 16 residues long. This CDR3 is CASSLLDRGSDEKLFF. CDR3 bases: TGTGCCAGCAGTTTACTTGACAGGGGATCGGATGAAAAACTGTTTTTT.

V and J are TRBV27 and TRBJ2-5, with 10 bases that match TRBD2. Germline CDR1 reads MNHEY; CDR2 reads SMNVEV (reference sequence). This CDR3 comprises 14 residues. The V segment lost 7 bases and the J segment 4 bases; nucleotides outside the gene matches: 6. CDR3 DNA: TGTGCCAGCAAAGCGGGGGGGGGTCCAGAGACCCAGTACTTC. Its protein product is CASKAGGGPETQYF.

V is TRBV27 and J is TRBJ1-4; 7 nucleotides agree with TRBD1. This CDR3 spans 18 amino acids. Unmatched junction bases numbered 14, after V lost 3 bases and J lost 4 bases. From germline, CDR1 is MNHEY and CDR2 SMNVEV (reference sequence). The CDR3, as DNA: TGTGCCAGCAGTTTCCTCCCCCTGGACAGGACGATTAATGAAAAACTGTTTTTT. This encodes CASSFLPLDRTINEKLFF.

This clone was found a few times. A read error is likely, as this CDR3 ends without the conserved phenylalanine or tryptophan. It is unclear where the CDR3 begins or ends on the DNA, so no DNA is shown, and the CDR3 is as TCRdb lists it. This chain joins TRBV6-6 and TRBJ2-7; the DNA was not compared with TRBD1, the D call given in the table. The CDR3 comprises 11 residues, both ends counted. Germline CDR1 reads MNHNY; CDR2 reads SVGAGI (reference sequence). The CDR3 region is CASSPGTGPRA.

The rearrangement links TRBV19 to TRBJ1-2; D unresolved. Germline V lookup: CDR1 LNHDA, CDR2 SQIVND (reference sequence). CDR3 length: 16 residues. V lost 3 bases, J lost 4 bases, and 18 bases lay in between. CDR3 loop: CASSMHPGVQGYGYTF. The CDR3 coding sequence is TGTGCCAGTAGTATGCATCCGGGAGTGCAAGGCTATGGCTACACCTTC.

V usage is TRBV10-1 and J usage is TRBJ2-1, with TRBD1 as a possible D gene (5 bases). This CDR3 spans 19 amino acids. CDR1 and CDR2 (germline): WNHNN, SYGVQD (reference sequence). Trimming removed 0 bases at V and 0 bases at J, with 18 bases between. The CDR3 is CASSESPASQGHSYNEQFF. The CDR3 region has the DNA TGCGCCAGCAGTGAGTCACCAGCGTCCCAGGGTCACTCCTACAATGAGCAGTTCTTC.

This sequence joins TRBV6-4 and TRBJ2-2; TRBD2 agrees at 8 bases. CDR1 and CDR2 (germline): MRHNA, SNTAGT. V lost 0 bases, J lost 7 bases, and 10 bases stayed unmatched. The CDR3 sequence is 17 residues long. Written as DNA, the CDR3 is TGTGCCAGCAGTGACTCGACCGGGAGGGCCAACCACGGGGAGCTGTTTTTT. The encoded protein is CASSDSTGRANHGELFF.

The gene calls are TRBV7-6 and TRBJ1-2, with TRBD1 as a possible D gene (5 bases). Germline V gene data show CDR1 as SGHVS and CDR2 as FNYEAQ. CDR3 length: 15 amino acids. V was clipped by 1 base and J by 5 bases, with 14 bases between them. CDR3 nucleotide sequence: TGTGCCAGCAGCTTAGGCGGTCCAGGGAGGTATGGCTACACCTTC. Translated, it gives CASSLGGPGRYGYTF.

This chain links TRBV28 with TRBJ1-1; possibly TRBD1 for D (5 bases). CDR3 length equals 16 residues. CDR1 MDHEN and CDR2 SYDVKM come from the germline V gene. Trimming removed 5 bases at V and 1 base at J, with 17 bases between. The CDR3 region is CASSVTLGPANTEAFF. Here the CDR3 DNA reads TGTGCCAGCAGTGTGACCCTGGGGCCCGCGAACACTGAAGCTTTCTTT.

This chain links TRBV6-6 with TRBJ1-1, with 8 positions matching TRBD1. Germline CDR1 reads MNHNY; CDR2 reads SVGAGI (reference sequence). Trimming took 5 bases from V and 4 from J; bases not matched to a gene: 12. The CDR3 has 16 residues. CDR3 sequence (DNA): TGTGCCAGCAGTGCCGGCCGGACAGGGAGCGGCACTGAAGCTTTCTTT. The encoded protein is CASSAGRTGSGTEAFF.

The chain has TRBV13 and TRBJ1-2; D may be TRBD1 (5 bases). Germline values: CDR1 PRHDT, CDR2 FYEKMQ (reference sequence). The CDR3 has 16 residues. V gave up 6 bases and J gave up 4 bases, with 21 bases separating them. The CDR3 loop reads CASSSQDPGRIYGYTF. CDR3 bases: TGTGCCAGCAGTTCCCAGGATCCGGGACGGATCTATGGCTACACCTTC.

This sequence joins TRBV5-6 and TRBJ1-1, with D uncertain. V shed 7 bases and J shed 1 base, with 8 bases lying between them. The CDR3 has 12 residues. In germline, CDR1 is SGHDT, CDR2 YYEEEE. The CDR3 protein is CASRSGNTEAFF. CDR3 bases: TGTGCCAGCCGATCTGGGAACACTGAAGCTTTCTTT.

For this clone: The same CDR3 arises from other DNA sequences in this sample as well. The chain links TRBV4-3 to TRBJ2-1, with TRBD2 identical over 7 bases. V was pared by 0 bases and J by 3 bases, with 2 bases of the junction left unmatched. The germline gives CDR1 LGHNA, CDR2 YSLEER. The CDR3 spans 15 residues. The CDR3 sequence: CASSQDGGSYNEQFF. The CDR3, as DNA: TGCGCCAGCAGCCAAGACGGCGGGAGCTACAATGAGCAGTTCTTC.

The V and J genes are TRBV7-9 and TRBJ1-1; D may be TRBD1 (5 bases). The CDR3 is made up of 15 amino acids. Germline CDR1 is SEHNR and CDR2 is FQNEAQ (reference sequence). The V end lost 1 base, the J end lost 1 base, and 10 bases lay between the germline ends. DNA of the CDR3: TGTGCCAGCAGCTTAGTTTCACAGGCGAACACTGAAGCTTTCTTT. Its protein product is CASSLVSQANTEAFF.

Details on this clone: At the DNA level, this CDR3 is encoded by other sequences in the same sample as well. The V and J genes are TRBV6-5 and TRBJ2-2, with D perhaps TRBD1 or TRBD2 (5 bases each). Trimming cost V 2 bases and J 2 bases, with 9 bases left between them. Germline loops: CDR1 MNHEY, CDR2 SVGAGI. The CDR3 has 15 residues. CDR3 DNA sequence: TGTGCCAGCAGTTACCTGGGACCCAACACCGGGGAGCTGTTTTTT. This translates into CASSYLGPNTGELFF.

V gene TRBV6-1 combines with J gene TRBJ2-6; D is unclear. Germline V gene sequence: CDR1 MNHNS, CDR2 SASEGT. The CDR3 length is 15 residues. V was clipped by 2 bases and J by 3 bases, with 8 bases between them. In nucleotides, the CDR3 is TGTGCCAGCAGTGAAAGGGTCGGTGGGGCCAACGTCCTGACTTTC. Its translation: CASSERVGGANVLTF.

This clone was observed once. For the CDR3, the DNA is TGTGCCAGCAGCTCTCCGACAGGGGTTTGGGAGGGCTACACCTTC. Its translation is CASSSPTGVWEGYTF. The chain is built from TRBV28 and TRBJ1-2; TRBD1 aligns across 8 bases. The CDR3 has 15 amino acids. The ends lost 6 bases at V and 8 bases at J; junction bases unmatched: 14. From germline, CDR1 is MDHEN and CDR2 SYDVKM.